This passage covers 27 T cell receptor beta chains from one sample sequenced in a study of shared clonotypes between healthy human individuals. Assay: immunoSEQ multiplex PCR; the TCRdb copy retains only in-frame clones and omits some. Seen here are approximately 720,000 clones, more than 70% observed once, and the top ten hold approximately 1.8%. Material for sequencing was memory CD4+ T cells sorted from blood. The subset is: CD45RA-negative fraction. Source of these receptors: a woman aged 25 to 45 in good health.

The chain has TRBV14 and TRBJ2-5; D is undetermined. Trimming shortened V by 2 bases and J by 8 bases, and 6 bases separated the two germline ends. Per germline, CDR1 SGHDN and CDR2 FVKESK. The CDR3 contains 11 residues. The CDR3 nucleotides read TGTGCCAGCAGCCAAATGAACACCCAGTACTTC. Translated: CASSQMNTQYF.

The chain uses TRBV30 and TRBJ1-4; unclear D gene. Looked up from germline, CDR1 is GTSNPN and CDR2 is SVGIG (reference sequence). There are 13 residues in the CDR3. V was trimmed by 2 bases and J by 8 bases, leaving 12 bases between them. The CDR3 reads CAWSRGNEEKLFF. The CDR3 DNA is TGTGCCTGGAGTCGGGGTAATGAGGAAAAACTGTTTTTT.

This sequence joins TRBV2 and TRBJ2-2, with D uncertain. The CDR3 runs 14 residues. In germline, CDR1 is SNHLY, CDR2 FYNNEI. V lost 5 bases, J lost 2 bases, and 9 bases lay in between. The CDR3 region is CASSPLINTGELFF. DNA for the CDR3: TGTGCCAGCAGTCCCTTGATTAACACCGGGGAGCTGTTTTTT.

V is TRBV14 and J is TRBJ2-7; 7 nucleotides align to TRBD1. CDR1 is SGHDN, CDR2 FVKESK, per germline. This CDR3 is built from 16 residues. The V segment lost 1 base and the J segment 4 bases; nucleotides outside the gene matches: 10. The CDR3 loop reads CASSQALRQGIYEQYF. The CDR3 region has the DNA TGTGCCAGCAGCCAAGCCTTGAGACAGGGAATTTACGAGCAGTACTTC.

Details on this clone: This sequence may be a read error, since a much larger clone differs from it by one base. The same CDR3 also results from other DNA sequences found in this sample. This chain uses TRBV2 with TRBJ1-1, with D possibly matching TRBD1 (5 bases). The V end lost 5 bases, the J end lost 3 bases, and 10 bases lay between the germline ends. This CDR3 comprises 13 residues. The germline gives CDR1 SNHLY, CDR2 FYNNEI. CDR3 residues: CASSRDGYTEAFF. In DNA form, the CDR3 reads TGTGCCAGCAGTCGGGACGGATACACTGAAGCTTTCTTT.

This chain uses TRBV28 with TRBJ1-3, with TRBD1 identical over 7 bases. Germline V gives CDR1 MDHEN, CDR2 SYDVKM. V trimming: 3 bases; J trimming: 1 base; junction bases outside the gene matches: 3. This CDR3 spans 15 amino acids. The CDR3 DNA reads as TGTGCCAGCAGTTTCCCAGGGGGGTCTGGAAACACCATATATTTT. This encodes CASSFPGGSGNTIYF.

The chain recombines TRBV10-1 with TRBJ1-1; the D gene is possibly TRBD1 (6 bases). CDR3 length: 13 residues. V lost 4 bases and J 5 bases, leaving 11 bases between the germline ends. The V gene's germline CDR1 is WNHNN and CDR2 SYGVQD (reference sequence). DNA of the CDR3: TGCGCCAGCAGTGCAAATACAGGGACTGAAGCTTTCTTT. Its protein is CASSANTGTEAFF.

Worth noting for this clone: Other DNA sequences in this specimen translate into the identical CDR3. This sequence joins TRBV6-5 and TRBJ1-2; possibly TRBD1 for D (5 bases). This CDR3 contains 14 residues. Trimming cost V 0 bases and J 3 bases, with 8 bases left between them. Germline CDR1 MNHEY, CDR2 SVGAGI. CDR3 coding DNA: TGTGCCAGCAGTTACTCGACGGGGGACTATGGCTACACCTTC. It yields the protein CASSYSTGDYGYTF.

Regarding this clone: Since a much larger clone is just one base distant, this may be a read error. The chain combines TRBV5-6 with TRBJ2-1; 9 bases match TRBD2. V was clipped by 0 bases and J by 3 bases; unmatched bases: 1. The CDR3 totals 15 residues. Per germline, CDR1 SGHDT and CDR2 YYEEEE. The CDR3 bases are TGTGCCAGCAGCTTGGGACTAGCGGACTACAATGAGCAGTTCTTC. This encodes CASSLGLADYNEQFF.

V is TRBV7-2 and J is TRBJ2-7; 9 bases agree with TRBD2. J was trimmed by 3 bases and V by 6 bases; bases with no gene match: 9. This CDR3 comprises 15 residues. In germline, CDR1 is SGHTA, CDR2 FQGNSA. CDR3 in DNA: TGTGCCAGCAGTCCATCAGTACTAGCGGGCTACGAGCAGTACTTC. As protein: CASSPSVLAGYEQYF.

The chain has TRBV6-6 and TRBJ1-3; no firm D call. CDR3 length equals 13 residues. Germline V gene data show CDR1 as MNHNY and CDR2 as SVGAGI (reference sequence). V lost 4 bases and J lost 0, with 4 bases in between. CDR3 in amino acids: CASSFASGNTIYF. CDR3 nucleotides: TGTGCCAGCAGTTTCGCCTCTGGAAACACCATATATTTT.

This clone is a singleton in its sample. The rearrangement uses TRBV2 and TRBJ2-7; perhaps TRBD1 as D (5 bases). CDR1 and CDR2 (germline): SNHLY, FYNNEI. There are 16 residues in the CDR3. V lost 2 bases and J 6 bases, leaving 20 bases between the germline ends. The CDR3 loop is CASSERSAGPASEQYF. The DNA of the CDR3 is TGTGCCAGCAGTGAACGATCCGCAGGGCCGGCCAGCGAGCAGTACTTC.

The V and J genes are TRBV15 and TRBJ2-2; D perhaps matches TRBD2 (5 bases). Germline values: CDR1 LNHNV, CDR2 YYDKDF (reference sequence). V lost 0 bases, J lost 4 bases, and 15 bases lay in between. The CDR3 extends over 17 amino acids. In nucleotides, the CDR3 is TGTGCCACCAGCAGAGATGTGCAGGAGGTGGGCACCGGGGAGCTGTTTTTT. This translates into CATSRDVQEVGTGELFF.

The genes are TRBV2 and TRBJ1-4; D not certain. Germline assignment: CDR1 SNHLY and CDR2 FYNNEI. CDR3 length equals 13 residues. Trimming left V 11 bases short and J 7 bases short, with 17 bases between. The CDR3 loop is CASRGRAGEKLFF. The CDR3 DNA reads as TGTGCCTCACGCGGGCGAGCGGGTGAAAAACTGTTTTTT.

A single count supports this clone. The chain uses TRBV6-1 and TRBJ1-2; 8 bases map to TRBD1. Trimming removed 7 bases from V and 6 bases from J; junction bases left unmatched: 10. Germline V lookup: CDR1 MNHNS, CDR2 SASEGT. The CDR3 is 14 residues long. The CDR3 reads CASTRVQGADGYTF. CDR3 sequence (DNA): TGTGCCAGCACACGCGTGCAGGGGGCTGATGGCTACACCTTC.

The CDR3 loop reads CASSLARAGGPIEQFF. The CDR3 DNA is TGTGCCAGCAGTTTAGCTCGAGCGGGAGGGCCGATAGAGCAGTTCTTC. The chain couples TRBV28 to TRBJ2-1; TRBD2 aligns across 10 bases. The CDR3 is 16 residues long. With V trimmed by 2 bases and J by 10 bases, 11 bases remained unmatched. CDR1 is MDHEN, CDR2 SYDVKM, per germline.

The chain combines TRBV30 with TRBJ1-6; the D is unclear. The CDR3 runs 13 residues. Trimming removed 3 bases from V and 7 bases from J, with 10 bases in between. Germline V gene lookup returns CDR1 GTSNPN and CDR2 SVGIG (reference sequence). For the CDR3, the DNA is TGTGCCTGGAGAGTCAGGATGAATTCACCCCTCCACTTT. It encodes CAWRVRMNSPLHF.

This clone has a count of ten or more. The same CDR3 is also encoded by other DNA sequences in this sample. The chain combines TRBV7-2 with TRBJ2-3; D uncertain. The ends were cut back, 3 bases at V and 2 bases at J, with 3 bases in the middle. This CDR3 has 12 residues. Germline CDR1 SGHTA, CDR2 FQGNSA. The CDR3 region is CASSFFTDTQYF. DNA for the CDR3: TGTGCCAGCAGCTTTTTCACAGATACGCAGTATTTT.

The CDR3 reads CASSLSRQGFNEQYF. The CDR3 bases are TGTGCCAGCAGTTTAAGTAGACAGGGTTTCAACGAGCAGTACTTC. The rearrangement joins TRBV28 to TRBJ2-7; 7 nucleotides line up with TRBD1. This CDR3 has 15 amino acids. The V and J ends lost 2 bases and 5 bases, in that order; junction bases with no gene match: 9. The germline V gene encodes CDR1 MDHEN and CDR2 SYDVKM.

The chain links TRBV11-2 to TRBJ2-1; 7 nucleotides match TRBD1. Germline CDR1 is SGHAT and CDR2 is FQNNGV. The ends lost 4 bases at V and 5 bases at J; junction bases unmatched: 5. The CDR3 loop spans 14 amino acids. The CDR3 reads CASSYTGTDNEQFF. CDR3 bases: TGTGCCAGCAGCTATACCGGGACAGACAATGAGCAGTTCTTC.

The chain employs TRBV5-4 and TRBJ1-4, with D possibly matching TRBD1 (5 bases). V dropped 0 bases and J dropped 4 bases, with 13 bases sitting between them. The CDR3 length is 16 residues. Per germline, CDR1 SGHNT and CDR2 YYREEE (reference sequence). This chain's CDR3 is CASSLVNTGHNEKLFF. CDR3 nucleotide sequence: TGTGCCAGCAGCTTGGTGAATACGGGGCATAATGAAAAACTGTTTTTT.

This clone has just a few counts. This sequence joins TRBV2 and TRBJ1-2; the match to TRBD1 covers 7 bases. The CDR3 has 16 amino acids. Germline assignment: CDR1 SNHLY and CDR2 FYNNEI. V lost 1 base to trimming and J lost 1 base; unmatched junction nucleotides: 6. CDR3 sequence (DNA): TGTGCCAGCAGTGAAGTGGTAGGGACAGTTAACTATGGCTACACCTTC. Its protein product is CASSEVVGTVNYGYTF.

The chain has TRBV29-1 and TRBJ2-5; possibly TRBD1 for D (6 bases). With 7 bases removed from V and 5 bases from J, the gap between germline ends came to 17 bases. The CDR3 is made up of 13 amino acids. CDR1 SQVTM and CDR2 ANQGSEA come from the germline V gene. The CDR3 nucleotides are TGCAGCGGGCACAGGGAAGTATTTGAGACCCAGTACTTC. This gives the protein CSGHREVFETQYF.

The chain employs TRBV27 and TRBJ2-2, with unresolved D. CDR1 and CDR2 from the germline V gene are MNHEY and SMNVEV (reference sequence). Deletions cut 3 bases from V and 4 bases from J, with 6 bases between. The CDR3 runs 13 residues. CDR3: CASSFSLTGELFF. As DNA, the CDR3 is TGTGCCAGCAGTTTTTCCCTCACCGGGGAGCTGTTTTTT.

The chain is built from TRBV30 and TRBJ2-1; D tentatively fits TRBD1 or TRBD2 (5 bases each). Germline V lookup: CDR1 GTSNPN, CDR2 SVGIG (reference sequence). V was shortened by 4 bases and J by 8 bases, with 15 bases between the two germline ends. CDR3 length: 13 amino acids. CDR3 residues: CAWTRPGAYEQFF. The CDR3 DNA sequence: TGTGCCTGGACCCGTCCCGGGGCCTATGAGCAGTTCTTC.

To note about this clone: Other DNA variants within this sample encode the same CDR3. J is TRBJ2-1 and V is TRBV5-1; 7 nucleotides align to TRBD2. V shed 0 bases and J 3 bases; nucleotides not matched to a gene: 3. The CDR3 is 15 amino acids. The germline V gene encodes CDR1 SGHRS and CDR2 YFSETQ. CDR3 region: CASSLASGGYNEQFF. In DNA, the CDR3 is TGCGCCAGCAGCTTGGCTTCGGGAGGCTACAATGAGCAGTTCTTC. Full variable domain (rest looked up from reference TRBV5-1 and TRBJ2-1): KAGVTQTPRYLIKTRGQQVTLSCSPISGHRSVSWYQQTPGQGLQFLFEYFSETQRNKGNFPGRFSGRQFSNSRSEMNVSTLELGDSALYLCASSLASGGYNEQFFGPGTRLTVL.

V is TRBV7-9 and J is TRBJ2-7; no clear D. Between the trimmed V and J ends, which lost 0 bases and 6 bases, there was a span of 15 bases. This CDR3 is built from 15 residues. Germline CDR1 is SEHNR and CDR2 is FQNEAQ (reference sequence). The CDR3 nucleotides are TGTGCCAGCAGCTTAGCGCGGAGCACGGGTGCCGAGCAGTACTTC. It codes for CASSLARSTGAEQYF.